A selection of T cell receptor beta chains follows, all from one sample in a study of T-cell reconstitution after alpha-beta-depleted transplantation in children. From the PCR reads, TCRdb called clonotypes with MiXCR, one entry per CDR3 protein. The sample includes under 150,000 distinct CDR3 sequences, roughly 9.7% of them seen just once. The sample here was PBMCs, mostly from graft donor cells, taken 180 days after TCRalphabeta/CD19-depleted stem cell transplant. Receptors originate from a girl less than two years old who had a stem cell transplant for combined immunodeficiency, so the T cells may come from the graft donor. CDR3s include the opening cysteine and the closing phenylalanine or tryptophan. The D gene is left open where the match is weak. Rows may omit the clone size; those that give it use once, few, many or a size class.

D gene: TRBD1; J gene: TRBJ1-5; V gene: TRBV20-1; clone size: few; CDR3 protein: CSARSSRNLQGDNQPQHF; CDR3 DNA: TGCAGTGCTAGGTCATCAAGGAACCTGCAGGGGGACAATCAGCCCCAGCATTTT
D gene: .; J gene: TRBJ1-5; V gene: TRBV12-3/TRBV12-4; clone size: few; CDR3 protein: CASSSQGLRVSNQPQHF; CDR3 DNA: TGTGCCAGCAGTTCCCAGGGTTTGAGGGTGAGCAATCAGCCCCAGCATTTT
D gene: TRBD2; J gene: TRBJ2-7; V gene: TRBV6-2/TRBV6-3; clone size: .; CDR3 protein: CASSPLGGSGSSYEQYF; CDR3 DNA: TGTGCCAGCAGCCCACTTGGGGGTAGCGGGAGCTCCTACGAGCAGTACTTC
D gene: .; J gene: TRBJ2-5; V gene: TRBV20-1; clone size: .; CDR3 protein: CSASWDTQETQYF; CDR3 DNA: TGCAGTGCTAGCTGGGACACACAAGAGACCCAGTACTTC
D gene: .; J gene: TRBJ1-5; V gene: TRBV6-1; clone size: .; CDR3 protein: CASRKQYNQPQHF; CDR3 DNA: TGTGCCAGCAGAAAGCAGTACAATCAGCCCCAGCATTTT
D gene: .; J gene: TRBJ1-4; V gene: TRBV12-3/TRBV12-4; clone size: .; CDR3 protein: CASSLGTGATNEKLFF; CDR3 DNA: TGTGCCAGCAGTTTAGGGACGGGGGCTACTAATGAAAAACTGTTTTTT
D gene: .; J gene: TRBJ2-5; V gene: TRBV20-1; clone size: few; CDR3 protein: CSARGGARETQYF; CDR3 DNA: TGCAGTGCTAGAGGCGGGGCGCGGGAGACCCAGTACTTC
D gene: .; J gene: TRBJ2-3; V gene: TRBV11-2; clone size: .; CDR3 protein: CDSSLRVGYITDTQYF; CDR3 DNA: TGTGACAGCAGCTTAAGGGTTGGCTATATCACAGATACGCAGTATTTT
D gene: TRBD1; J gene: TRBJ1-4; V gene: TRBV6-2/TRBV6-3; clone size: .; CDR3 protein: CASSYSRTGRLSATNEKLIF; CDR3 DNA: TGTGCCAGCAGTTACTCCCGGACAGGACGTCTTTCGGCAACTAATGAAAAACTGATTTTT
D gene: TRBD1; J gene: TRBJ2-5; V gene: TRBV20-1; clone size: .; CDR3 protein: CSARDRGQGAGETQYF; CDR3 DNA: TGCAGTGCTAGAGATCGGGGACAGGGGGCAGGAGAGACCCAGTACTTC
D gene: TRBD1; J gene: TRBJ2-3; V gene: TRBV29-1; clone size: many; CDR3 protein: CSVGGTVESIDTQYF; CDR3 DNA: TGCAGCGTTGGTGGGACAGTCGAGTCGATAGATACGCAGTATTTT
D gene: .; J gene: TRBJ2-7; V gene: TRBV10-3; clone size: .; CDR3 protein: CAIRTRGTYEQYF; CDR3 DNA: TGTGCCATCAGGACCCGTGGTACCTACGAGCAGTACTTC
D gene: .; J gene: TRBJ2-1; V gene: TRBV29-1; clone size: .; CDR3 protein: CSARYTDEQFF; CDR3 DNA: TGCAGCGCAAGGTATACCGATGAGCAGTTCTTC
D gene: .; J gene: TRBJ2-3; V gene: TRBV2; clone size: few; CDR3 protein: CATRAAVNGGTQYF; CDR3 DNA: TGTGCCACCCGTGCGGCAGTCAATGGGGGTACGCAGTATTTT